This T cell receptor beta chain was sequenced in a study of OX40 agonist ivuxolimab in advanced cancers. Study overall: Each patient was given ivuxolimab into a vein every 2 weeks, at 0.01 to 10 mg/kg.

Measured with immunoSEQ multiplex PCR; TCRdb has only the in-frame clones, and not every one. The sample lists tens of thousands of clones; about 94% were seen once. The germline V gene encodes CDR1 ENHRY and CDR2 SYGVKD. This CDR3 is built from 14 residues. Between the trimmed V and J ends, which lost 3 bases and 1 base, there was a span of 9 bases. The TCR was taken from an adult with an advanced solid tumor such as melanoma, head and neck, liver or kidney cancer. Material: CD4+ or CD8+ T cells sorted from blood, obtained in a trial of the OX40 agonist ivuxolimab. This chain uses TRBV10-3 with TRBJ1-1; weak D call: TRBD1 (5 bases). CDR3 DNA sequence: TGTGCCATCAGTGAAGGGGCGGAGAACACTGAAGCTTTCTTT. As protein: CAISEGAENTEAFF.